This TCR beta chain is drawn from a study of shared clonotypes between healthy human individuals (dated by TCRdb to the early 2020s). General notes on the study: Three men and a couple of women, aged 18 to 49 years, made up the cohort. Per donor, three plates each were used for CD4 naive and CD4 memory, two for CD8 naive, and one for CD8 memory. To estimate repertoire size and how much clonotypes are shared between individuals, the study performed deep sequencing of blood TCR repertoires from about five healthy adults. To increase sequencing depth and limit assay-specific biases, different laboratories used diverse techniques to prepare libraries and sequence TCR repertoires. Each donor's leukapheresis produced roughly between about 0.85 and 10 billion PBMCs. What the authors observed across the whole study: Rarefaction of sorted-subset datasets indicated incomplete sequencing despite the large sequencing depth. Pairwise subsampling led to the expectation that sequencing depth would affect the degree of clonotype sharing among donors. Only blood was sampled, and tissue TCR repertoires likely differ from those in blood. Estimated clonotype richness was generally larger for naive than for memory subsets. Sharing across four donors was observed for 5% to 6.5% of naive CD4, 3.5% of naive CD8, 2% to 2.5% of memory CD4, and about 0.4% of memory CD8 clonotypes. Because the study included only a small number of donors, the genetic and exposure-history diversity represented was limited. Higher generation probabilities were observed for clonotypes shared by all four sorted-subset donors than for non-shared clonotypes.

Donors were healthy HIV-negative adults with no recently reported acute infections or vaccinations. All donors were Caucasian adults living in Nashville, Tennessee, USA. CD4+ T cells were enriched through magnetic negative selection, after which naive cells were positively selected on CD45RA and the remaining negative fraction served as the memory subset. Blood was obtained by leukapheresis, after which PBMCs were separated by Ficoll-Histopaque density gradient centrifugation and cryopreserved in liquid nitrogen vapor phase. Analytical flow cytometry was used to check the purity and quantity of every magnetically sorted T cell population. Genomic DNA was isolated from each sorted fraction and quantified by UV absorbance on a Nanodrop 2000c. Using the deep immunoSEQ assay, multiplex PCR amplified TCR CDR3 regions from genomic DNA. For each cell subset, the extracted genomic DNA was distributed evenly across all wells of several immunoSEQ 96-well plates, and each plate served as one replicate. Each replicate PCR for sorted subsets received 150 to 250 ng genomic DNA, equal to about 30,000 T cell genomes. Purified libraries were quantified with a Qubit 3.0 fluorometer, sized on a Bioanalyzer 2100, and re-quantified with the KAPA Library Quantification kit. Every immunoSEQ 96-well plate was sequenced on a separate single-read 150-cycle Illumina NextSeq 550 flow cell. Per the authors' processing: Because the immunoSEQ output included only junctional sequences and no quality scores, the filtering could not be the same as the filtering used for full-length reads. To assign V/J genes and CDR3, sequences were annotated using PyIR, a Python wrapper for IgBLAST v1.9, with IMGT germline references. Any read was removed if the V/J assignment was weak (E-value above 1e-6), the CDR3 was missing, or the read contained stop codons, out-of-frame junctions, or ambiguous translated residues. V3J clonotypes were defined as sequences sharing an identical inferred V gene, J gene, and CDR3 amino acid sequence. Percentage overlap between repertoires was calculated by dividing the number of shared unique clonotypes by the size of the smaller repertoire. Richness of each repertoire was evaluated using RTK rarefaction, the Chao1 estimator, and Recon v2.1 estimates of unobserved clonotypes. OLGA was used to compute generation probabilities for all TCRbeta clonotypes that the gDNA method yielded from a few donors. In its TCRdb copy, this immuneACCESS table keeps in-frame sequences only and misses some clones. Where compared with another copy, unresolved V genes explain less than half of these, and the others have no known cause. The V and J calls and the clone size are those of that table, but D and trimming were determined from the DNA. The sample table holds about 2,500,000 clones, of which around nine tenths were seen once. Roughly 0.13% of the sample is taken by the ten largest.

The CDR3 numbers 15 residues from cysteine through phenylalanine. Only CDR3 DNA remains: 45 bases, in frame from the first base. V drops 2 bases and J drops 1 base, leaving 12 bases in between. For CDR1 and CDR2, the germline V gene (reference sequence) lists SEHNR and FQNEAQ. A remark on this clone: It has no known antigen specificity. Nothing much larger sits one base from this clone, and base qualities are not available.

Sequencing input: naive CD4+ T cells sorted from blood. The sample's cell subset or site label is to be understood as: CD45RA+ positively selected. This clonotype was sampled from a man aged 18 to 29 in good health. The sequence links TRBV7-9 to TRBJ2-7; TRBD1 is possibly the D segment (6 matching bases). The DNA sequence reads TGTGCCAGCAGCTTACAAGGGGGTCCATCCTACGAGCAGTACTTC. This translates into CASSLQGGPSYEQYF.